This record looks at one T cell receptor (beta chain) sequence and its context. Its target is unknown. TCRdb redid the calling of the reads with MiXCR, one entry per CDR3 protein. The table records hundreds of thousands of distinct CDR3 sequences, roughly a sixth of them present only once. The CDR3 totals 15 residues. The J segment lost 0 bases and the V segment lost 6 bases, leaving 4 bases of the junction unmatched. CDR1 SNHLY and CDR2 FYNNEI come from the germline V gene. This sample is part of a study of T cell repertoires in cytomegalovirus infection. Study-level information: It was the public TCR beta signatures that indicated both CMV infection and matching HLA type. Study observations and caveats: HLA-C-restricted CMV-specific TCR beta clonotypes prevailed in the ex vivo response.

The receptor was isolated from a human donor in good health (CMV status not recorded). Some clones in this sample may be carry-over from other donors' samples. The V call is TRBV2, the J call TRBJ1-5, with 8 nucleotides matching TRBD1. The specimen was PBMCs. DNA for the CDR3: TGTGCCAGCAGCGGGGGACAGGTTAGCAATCAGCCCCAGCATTTT. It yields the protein CASSGGQVSNQPQHF.